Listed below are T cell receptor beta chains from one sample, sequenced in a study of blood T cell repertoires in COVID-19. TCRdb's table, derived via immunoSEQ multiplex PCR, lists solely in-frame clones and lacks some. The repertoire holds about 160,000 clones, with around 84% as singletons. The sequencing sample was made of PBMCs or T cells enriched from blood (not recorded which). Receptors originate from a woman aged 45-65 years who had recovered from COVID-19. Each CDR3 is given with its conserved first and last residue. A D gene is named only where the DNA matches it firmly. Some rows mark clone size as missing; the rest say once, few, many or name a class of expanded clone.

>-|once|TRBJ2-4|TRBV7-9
TGTGCCAGCAGCTTCTCCCTAGCCAAAAACATTCAGTACTTC
CASSFSLAKNIQYF
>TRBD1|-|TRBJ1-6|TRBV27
TGTGCCAGCAGTTTGGGGACAGGCCGTTCACCCCTCCACTTT
CASSLGTGRSPLHF
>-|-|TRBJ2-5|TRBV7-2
TGTGCCAGCAGCTTAGATTTAGAACAGCAAGAGACCCAGTACTTC
CASSLDLEQQETQYF
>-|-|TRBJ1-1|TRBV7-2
TGTGCCAGCAGCTACAACGTCGGCAACTTACAGGCTTTCTTT
CASSYNVGNLQAFF
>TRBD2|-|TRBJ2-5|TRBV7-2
TGTGCCAGCAGCTCGGGGGGATTATCCCAAGAGACCCAGTACTTC
CASSSGGLSQETQYF
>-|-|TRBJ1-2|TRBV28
TGTGCCAGCAGTCTCGCGGCAGGGCTAAACTATGGCTGCACCTTC
CASSLAAGLNYGCTF
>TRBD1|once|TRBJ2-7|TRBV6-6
TGTGCCAGCAGAATTACGGGCCAGGGGGCGGGGGAGCAGTACTTC
CASRITGQGAGEQYF
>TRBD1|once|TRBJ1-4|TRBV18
TGTGCCAGCTCACCCTCGACAGGGGATAATGAAAAACTGTTTTTT
CASSPSTGDNEKLFF
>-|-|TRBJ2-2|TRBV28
TGTGCCAGCAGCCTTCGGGTCGGGGAGCTGTTTTTT
CASSLRVGELFF
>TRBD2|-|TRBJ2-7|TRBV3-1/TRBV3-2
TGTGCCAGCAGCTTCAGACAGGGAGCGGGGGGCTTACCCACCTACGAGCAGTACTTC
CASSFRQGAGGLPTYEQYF
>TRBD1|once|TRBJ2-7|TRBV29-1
TGCAGCGTCTCAGGGACAGGGGCCGAGCAGTACTTC
CSVSGTGAEQYF
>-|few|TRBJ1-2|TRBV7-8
TGTGCCAGCAGCCCAAGCGGGGGGCATGGCTACACCTTC
CASSPSGGHGYTF
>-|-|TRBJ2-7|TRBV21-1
TGTGCCAGCAGCAAAGCGCGGCCTATACAGGGGGCTTCGGAGTACTTC
CASSKARPIQGASEYF
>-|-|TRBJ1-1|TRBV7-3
TGTGCCAGCAGCTTCAGGGTGAACACTGAAGCTTTCTTT
CASSFRVNTEAFF
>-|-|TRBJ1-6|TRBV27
TGTGCCAGCAGTTTCTCAGGGCTAAATTCACCCCTCCACTTT
CASSFSGLNSPLHF
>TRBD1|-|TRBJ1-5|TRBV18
TGTGCCAGCTCCCCGGGCCCGGGACAGGGCCACAATCAGCCCCAGCATTTT
CASSPGPGQGHNQPQHF